Listed here are 5 T cell receptor beta chains from one sample, sequenced in a study of response to subunit inactivated influenza vaccine. TCRdb fed the RT-PCR reads into MiXCR, producing one record per CDR3 protein. The sample comprises a few hundred thousand distinct CDR3 sequences, more than 7% of which are singletons, and roughly 13% rests with the top ten. The sequencing used PBMCs from blood, collected around 25 months after vaccination. Source of these receptors: a man between 50 and 75 years old who received an inactivated influenza vaccine.

There are many counts of this clonotype. The J gene is TRBJ2-2, the V gene TRBV11-2, with D possibly TRBD2 on 5 matching bases. Deletions cut 6 bases from V and 1 base from J, with 18 bases between. In germline, CDR1 is SGHAT, CDR2 FQNNGV. CDR3 length: 17 residues. The CDR3 reads CASSGEVGVVNTGELFF. CDR3 sequence (DNA): TGTGCCAGCAGTGGTGAGGTCGGGGTTGTGAACACCGGGGAGCTGTTTTTT.

Notes on this clonotype: A read error may produce the germline difference seen at one junction end. CDR3 nucleotide sequence: TGTGCCAGCTCACCACCGGGGAGGGCGAACACCGGGGAGCTGGTTTTT. It encodes CASSPPGRANTGELVF. The chain is built from TRBV18 and TRBJ2-2, with 7 bases aligning to TRBD2. The CDR3 consists of 16 residues. Looked up from germline, CDR1 is KGHSH and CDR2 is LQKENI.

Points on this clonotype: The junction does not match germline at one end; this may be a read error. The CDR3 sequence: CASSRQQGRWPYELYF. Written as DNA, the CDR3 is TGTGCCAGCAGCCGCCAACAGGGAAGGTGGCCCTACGAGCTGTACTTC. The chain couples TRBV7-2 to TRBJ2-7, with a possible D match to TRBD1 (6 bases). Germline V gene data show CDR1 as SGHTA and CDR2 as FQGNSA. The length of the CDR3 is 16 residues.

Only a few counts were recorded for this clonotype. The chain combines TRBV7-2 with TRBJ2-7; maybe TRBD1 (6 bases). The length of the CDR3 is 14 residues. Germline CDR1 and CDR2: SGHTA and FQGNSA. V lost 1 base, J lost 6 bases, and 13 bases lay in between. The CDR3 DNA sequence: TGTGCCAGCAGCTTAGGGTCTGCAGGGGTCGAGCAGTACTTC. It yields the protein CASSLGSAGVEQYF.

At least ten counts were recorded for this clonotype. V usage is TRBV9 and J usage is TRBJ2-1, with 12 positions matching TRBD2. Germline V gene data show CDR1 as SGDLS and CDR2 as YYNGEE. This CDR3 contains 16 residues. The V gene end was trimmed by 0 bases and the J gene end by 7 bases; junction bases not matched to a gene: 5. CDR3 nucleotide sequence: TGTGCCAGCAGCGTAGGATCTAGCGGGAGGGGAAATGAGCAGTTCTTC. Encoded protein: CASSVGSSGRGNEQFF.